This section outlines one TCR beta chain sequence together with its context. This table comes from immunoSEQ multiplex PCR, and its TCRdb copy is limited to in-frame clones, with some not included. Among 150,000 to 200,000 clones, roughly 90% were seen once, and the ten largest hold over 15%. This entry belongs to a study of blood T cell repertoires in COVID-19. Study overall: COVID-19 samples collected from the United States, Italy and Spain covered acute and convalescent phases.

The V gene's germline CDR1 is LGHNA and CDR2 YNFKEQ. Trimming took 4 bases from V and 4 from J, leaving 13 bases between them. The CDR3 has 14 amino acids. Sequenced material: peripheral blood. This TCR came from a man between 60 and 75 years old with active or convalescent COVID-19. V and J are TRBV4-2 and TRBJ2-5, with TRBD2 as a possible D gene (5 bases). The CDR3 loop reads CASSPERGRETQYF. In DNA, the CDR3 is TGTGCCAGCAGCCCCGAACGTGGGAGAGAGACCCAGTACTTC.